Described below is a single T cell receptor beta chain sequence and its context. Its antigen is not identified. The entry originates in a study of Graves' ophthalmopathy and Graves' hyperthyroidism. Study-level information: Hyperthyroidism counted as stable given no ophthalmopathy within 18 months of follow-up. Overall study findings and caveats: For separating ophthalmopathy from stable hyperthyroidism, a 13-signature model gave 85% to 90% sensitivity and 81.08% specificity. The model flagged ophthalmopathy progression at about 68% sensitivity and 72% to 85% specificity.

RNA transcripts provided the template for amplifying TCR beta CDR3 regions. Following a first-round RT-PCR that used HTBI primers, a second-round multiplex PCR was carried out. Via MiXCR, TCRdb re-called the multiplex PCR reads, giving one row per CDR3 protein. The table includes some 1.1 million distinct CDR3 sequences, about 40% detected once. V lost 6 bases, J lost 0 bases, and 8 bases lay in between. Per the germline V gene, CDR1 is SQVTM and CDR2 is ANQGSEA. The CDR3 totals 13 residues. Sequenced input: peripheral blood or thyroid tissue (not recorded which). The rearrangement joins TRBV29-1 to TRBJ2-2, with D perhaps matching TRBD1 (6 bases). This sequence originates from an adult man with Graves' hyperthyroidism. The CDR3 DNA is TGCAGCGTACAGGGTGCGAACACCGGGGAGCTGTTTTTT. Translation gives CSVQGANTGELFF.